Each of the 14 T cell receptor beta chains below was sequenced from the same sample in a study of regulatory T cells in long-lasting Graves disease. Library construction for TCR beta used iRepertoire HTBI primers and Arm-PCR of CDR3 regions. MiXCR, applied by TCRdb to the multiplex PCR reads, yields one record per CDR3 protein. The top ten hold about 11% of the sample, which has about 450,000 distinct CDR3 sequences, roughly 15% seen once. Time point indicated: newly diagnosed GD, antithyroid drugs for less than 3 months. The TCR library was prepared using RNA isolated from PBMCs. A further study also used this sample, focusing on T cells in Graves' hyperthyroidism and ophthalmopathy.

Material: peripheral blood mononuclear cells (PBMCs), obtained at new diagnosis, from a patient treated with antithyroid drugs. The receptor set was obtained from a woman under 40 with Graves disease.

V is TRBV7-2 and J is TRBJ2-7, with D uncertain. This CDR3 has 17 amino acids. The V gene's germline CDR1 is SGHTA and CDR2 FQGNSA. Between the trimmed V and J ends, which lost 7 bases and 0 bases, there was a span of 22 bases. The CDR3 coding sequence is TGTGCCAGCACCTGGAAGGTGGGTGCGAGTGGCTCCTACGAGCAGTACTTC. Its translation is CASTWKVGASGSYEQYF. Full variable domain (missing parts from reference TRBV7-2 and TRBJ2-7): GAGVSQSPSNKVTEKGKDVELRCDPISGHTALYWYRQSLGQGLEFLIYFQGNSAPDKSGLPSDRFSAERTGGSVSTLTIQRTQQEDSAVYLCASTWKVGASGSYEQYFGPGTRLTVT.

The J gene is TRBJ2-3, the V gene TRBV4-3; 9 bases fit TRBD1. The CDR3 is made up of 13 amino acids. The germline gives CDR1 LGHNA, CDR2 YSLEER. The J segment lost 9 bases and the V segment lost 2 bases, leaving 3 bases of the junction unmatched. As DNA, the CDR3 is TGCGCCAGCAGCCAATCCGGACAGGGGACGCAGTATTTT. Its protein is CASSQSGQGTQYF.

This clonotype has only a few counts. The junction departs from the called germline gene at one end, perhaps through a read error. The V call is TRBV18, the J call TRBJ2-7; 9 bases match TRBD1. CDR3 length equals 15 residues. Germline CDR1 and CDR2: KGHSH and LQKENI. For the CDR3, the DNA is TGTGCCAGCTCGCCACAACAGGGGGCGCGCTCCGAGCAGTACTTC. Translation: CASSPQQGARSEQYF.

This clonotype was found a few times. This rearrangement joins TRBV15 to TRBJ1-5; 10 bases fit TRBD1. This CDR3 comprises 18 residues. The V gene's germline CDR1 is LNHNV and CDR2 YYDKDF (reference sequence). Losses at the gene ends were 1 base for V and 0 bases for J; bases not matched to a gene: 6. CDR3 loop: CATSRGDRGLYSNQPQHF. The CDR3 DNA sequence: TGTGCCACCAGCAGAGGTGACAGGGGGCTTTATAGCAATCAGCCCCAGCATTTT.

This clonotype was counted a few times. The chain links TRBV19 to TRBJ2-2, with 10 bases matching TRBD2. With 3 bases clipped from V and 3 bases from J, the junction kept 7 bases outside the gene matches. CDR1 and CDR2 (germline): LNHDA, SQIVND (reference sequence). This CDR3 is built from 17 residues. CDR3 sequence reads: CASSMKVAGGYTGELFF. CDR3 sequence (DNA): TGTGCCAGTAGTATGAAGGTAGCGGGAGGCTACACCGGGGAGCTGTTTTTT.

This clonotype was counted ten times or more. The V and J genes are TRBV2 and TRBJ2-1; TRBD2 aligns across 16 bases. CDR3 size: 16 residues. V gave up 4 bases and J gave up 7 bases; unmatched junction bases: 4. The germline gives CDR1 SNHLY, CDR2 FYNNEI. For the CDR3, the DNA is TGTGCCAGCAGTGGCCCGGGACTAGCGGGAGGGAATGAGCAGTTCTTC. Protein product: CASSGPGLAGGNEQFF.

This clonotype was found many times. The gene calls are TRBV11-2 and TRBJ1-5, with D perhaps matching TRBD1 (5 bases). The germline V and J ends were trimmed by 5 bases and 7 bases, with 18 bases remaining between them. The CDR3 extends over 15 amino acids. Germline assignment: CDR1 SGHAT and CDR2 FQNNGV. In DNA form, the CDR3 reads TGTGCCAGCAGCCCGGAACGGAACTGGGGGCAGCCCCAGCATTTT. Translating gives CASSPERNWGQPQHF.

This chain uses TRBV6-9 with TRBJ2-7, with D tentatively TRBD1 (5 bases). Germline CDR1 and CDR2: MNHGY and SVAAGI. V lost 3 bases and J lost 6, with 12 bases in between. This CDR3 is 13 amino acids long. In nucleotides, the CDR3 is TGTGCCAGCAGTTACTCTTCAGGGTCCGAGCAGTACTTC. It translates to CASSYSSGSEQYF.

The V call is TRBV7-2, the J call TRBJ1-5; 10 bases map to TRBD1. Germline assignment: CDR1 SGHTA and CDR2 FQGNSA. The CDR3 runs to 15 residues. V was pared by 5 bases and J by 6 bases, with 7 bases of the junction left unmatched. In DNA form, the CDR3 reads TGTGCCAGCAGCCAGACAGGGGGCGCAGGTCAGCCCCAGCATTTT. This codes for CASSQTGGAGQPQHF.

With respect to this clonotype: A clone one base away is much larger, so this may be a read error. This chain uses TRBV6-2 or TRBV6-3 with TRBJ2-1; D remains ambiguous. Germline V gene sequence: CDR1 MNHEY, CDR2 SVGEGT. Trimming shortened V by 2 bases and J by 5 bases, and 19 bases separated the two germline ends. This CDR3 spans 17 amino acids. The CDR3 region is CASSYRAVSRTDNEQFF. The CDR3 DNA is TGTGCCAGCAGTTACAGGGCCGTCAGCCGGACGGACAATGAGCAGTTCTTC.

The genes are TRBV4-1 and TRBJ2-2; 10 nucleotides align to TRBD1. Germline V CDR1 and CDR2: MGHRA, YSYEKL. Losses at the gene ends were 2 bases for V and 4 bases for J; bases not matched to a gene: 7. The CDR3 has 17 residues. CDR3 in DNA: TGCGCCAGCAGCCAAAGGGACAGGGGAGGAAGCACCGGGGAGCTGTTTTTT. This translates into CASSQRDRGGSTGELFF.

Worth noting for this clonotype: This may stem from a read error, because a much larger clone lies one nucleotide away. The chain couples TRBV6-9 to TRBJ1-2; 7 positions match TRBD1. From germline, CDR1 is MNHGY and CDR2 SVAAGI. There are 15 residues in the CDR3. The CDR3 loop is CASSSHRGVGYGHTF. As DNA, the CDR3 is TGTGCCAGCAGTTCCCACAGGGGAGTCGGCTATGGCCACACCTTC.

This clonotype was detected ten times or more. The chain employs TRBV7-9 and TRBJ2-7; 9 positions match TRBD2. The CDR3 runs to 16 residues. Trimming removed 4 bases from V and 7 bases from J; junction bases left unmatched: 14. Per germline, CDR1 SEHNR and CDR2 FQNEAQ (reference sequence). Here the CDR3 DNA reads TGTGCCAGCAGCTGGTTAGCGGGAGCAGGGGTGTGGGAGCAGTACTTC. It is translated as CASSWLAGAGVWEQYF.

The chain has TRBV7-8 and TRBJ1-1; D gene unclear. The CDR3 is 13 amino acids. Deletions cut 5 bases from V and 5 bases from J, with 12 bases between. Germline values: CDR1 SGHVS, CDR2 FQNEAQ. Here the CDR3 DNA reads TGTGCCAGCAGCAAGGGCCCGGGGACTGAAGCTTTCTTT. The encoded protein is CASSKGPGTEAFF.